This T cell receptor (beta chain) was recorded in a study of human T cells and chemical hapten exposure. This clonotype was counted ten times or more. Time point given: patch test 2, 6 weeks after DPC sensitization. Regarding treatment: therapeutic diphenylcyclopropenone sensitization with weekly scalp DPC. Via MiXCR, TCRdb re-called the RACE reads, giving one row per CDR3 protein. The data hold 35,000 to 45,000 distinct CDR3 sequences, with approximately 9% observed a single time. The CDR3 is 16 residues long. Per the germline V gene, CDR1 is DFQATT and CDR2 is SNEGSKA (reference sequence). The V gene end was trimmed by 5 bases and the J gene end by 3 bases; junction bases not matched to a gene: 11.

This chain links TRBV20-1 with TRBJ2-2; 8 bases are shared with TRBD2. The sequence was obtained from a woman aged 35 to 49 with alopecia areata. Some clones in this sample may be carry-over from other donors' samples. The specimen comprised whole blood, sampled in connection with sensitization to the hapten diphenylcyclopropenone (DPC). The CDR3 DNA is TGCAGTGCTCGCCAACCGGGACTAGATGACACCGGGGAGCTGTTTTTT. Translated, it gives CSARQPGLDDTGELFF.